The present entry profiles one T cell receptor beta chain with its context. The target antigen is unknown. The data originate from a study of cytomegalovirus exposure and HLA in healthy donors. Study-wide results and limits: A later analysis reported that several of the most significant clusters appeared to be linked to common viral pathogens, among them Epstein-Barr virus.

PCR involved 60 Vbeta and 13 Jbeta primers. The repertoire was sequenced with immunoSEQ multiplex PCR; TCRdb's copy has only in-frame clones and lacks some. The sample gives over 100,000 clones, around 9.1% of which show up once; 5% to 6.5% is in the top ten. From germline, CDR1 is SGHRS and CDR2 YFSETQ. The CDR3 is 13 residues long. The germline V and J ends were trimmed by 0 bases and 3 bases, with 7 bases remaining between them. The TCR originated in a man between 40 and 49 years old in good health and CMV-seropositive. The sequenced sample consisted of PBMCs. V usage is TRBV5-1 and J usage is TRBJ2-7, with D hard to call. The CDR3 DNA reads TGCGCCAGCAGCTTGGGGGCTAACTACGAGCAGTACTTC. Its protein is CASSLGANYEQYF.